The source of this T cell receptor (beta chain) is a study of radiation and T cells in renal cell carcinoma. Overall study findings and caveats: From baseline, blood top tumor clonotypes peaked at 2 weeks post-radiation.

Time point defined: blood 4 weeks post-SBRT, at nephrectomy. Treatment specified: 15 Gy SBRT to primary tumor, nephrectomy 4 weeks later. Nephrectomy followed 15 Gy stereotactic body radiation by 4 weeks. With regard to this clone: Its antigen is unidentified.

Profiled with immunoSEQ multiplex PCR; TCRdb holds only in-frame clones, not every one. The sample lists about 170,000 clones, 88% occurring once. This clonotype originated in a woman aged 50 to 65 with renal cell carcinoma. Source: blood, taken from a patient whose treatment included radiotherapy and nephrectomy.

The CDR3 DNA reads TGTGCCAGCAGCCAAGACTGGACTAACTATGGCTACACCTTC. Its protein is CASSQDWTNYGYTF. The V gene is TRBV4-2, the J gene TRBJ1-2, with unresolved D. Germline V CDR1 and CDR2: LGHNA, YNFKEQ. V dropped 0 bases and J dropped 0 bases, with 5 bases sitting between them. The CDR3 loop spans 14 amino acids.